These 32 T cell receptor beta chains were all obtained from the same sample, sequenced in a study of shared clonotypes between healthy human individuals. The repertoire was sequenced with immunoSEQ multiplex PCR; TCRdb's copy has only in-frame clones and lacks some. The profile covers over 850,000 clones, with 75% to 80% appearing a single time and under 0.8% taken by the ten largest. The sample was memory CD4+ T cells from PBMCs. This sample's subset: CD45RA-negative fraction. The receptors stem from a man aged 18-30 years in good health. Some clones in this sample may be carry-over from other donors' samples.

The chain combines TRBV18 with TRBJ1-1; 7 nucleotides agree with TRBD1. The junction had 5 bases not matched to a gene; V was cut back by 3 bases and J by 4 bases. This CDR3 has 14 residues. Germline CDR1 reads KGHSH; CDR2 reads LQKENI. This CDR3 reads CASSPYSGGTEAFF. The DNA of the CDR3 is TGTGCCAGCTCACCGTATTCAGGGGGCACTGAAGCTTTCTTT. The variable domain in full, with the rest retrieved from reference TRBV18 and TRBJ1-1, is NAGVMQNPRHLVRRRGQEARLRCSPMKGHSHVYWYRQLPEEGLKFMVYLQKENIIDESGMPKERFSAEFPKEGPSILRIQQVVRGDSAAYFCASSPYSGGTEAFFGQGTRLTVV.

The rearrangement joins TRBV29-1 to TRBJ2-5, with D unclear. The V gene's germline CDR1 is SQVTM and CDR2 ANQGSEA. V was trimmed by 7 bases and J by 2 bases, leaving 14 bases between them. The CDR3 loop spans 13 amino acids. The CDR3 sequence is CSASGSLQETQYF. The CDR3 DNA follows: TGCAGCGCTTCGGGCAGCTTACAAGAGACCCAGTACTTC.

J is TRBJ1-4 and V is TRBV11-1; D is perhaps TRBD1 (5 bases). Trimming took off 5 bases at V and 7 bases at J, with 17 bases between the two ends. The CDR3 sequence is 15 residues long. Germline V gene lookup returns CDR1 SGHAT and CDR2 FQDESV (reference sequence). The CDR3: CASSLTGTQGEKLFF. CDR3 nucleotides: TGTGCCAGCAGCCTCACGGGGACCCAAGGTGAAAAACTGTTTTTT.

The rearrangement joins TRBV25-1 to TRBJ1-2; D is undetermined. CDR1 MGHDK and CDR2 SYGVNS come from the germline V gene. V was pared by 4 bases and J by 4 bases, with 13 bases between. This CDR3 is built from 14 residues. CDR3 sequence reads: CASSATGASYGYTF. CDR3 DNA: TGTGCCAGCAGTGCTACGGGAGCTAGCTATGGCTACACCTTC.

This clone was detected ten times or more. V gene TRBV4-1 combines with J gene TRBJ2-6; no clear D gene. V shed 4 bases and J shed 2 bases, with 9 bases lying between them. The germline CDR1 and CDR2 sequences are MGHRA and YSYEKL. The CDR3 covers 15 residues. In DNA, the CDR3 is TGCGCCAGCAGCCCCGCTGGGACTGGGGCCAACGTCCTGACTTTC. This codes for CASSPAGTGANVLTF.

The chain recombines TRBV5-4 with TRBJ1-4; D is unresolved. The CDR3 is 12 amino acids. From germline, CDR1 is SGHNT and CDR2 YYREEE (reference sequence). The V gene lost 3 bases and the J gene lost 0 bases, with 0 bases spanning the gap. The CDR3 region has the DNA TGTGCCAGCAGCTCAACTAATGAAAAACTGTTTTTT. Its translation: CASSSTNEKLFF. Together with reference TRBV5-4 and TRBJ1-4, the CDR3 gives the full variable domain: ETGVTQSPTHLIKTRGQQVTLRCSSQSGHNTVSWYQQALGQGPQFIFQYYREEENGRGNFPPRFSGLQFPNYSSELNVNALELDDSALYLCASSSTNEKLFFGSGTQLSVL.

The chain is built from TRBV30 and TRBJ2-2; a weak D match, TRBD2 (6 bases). The germline gives CDR1 GTSNPN, CDR2 SVGIG (reference sequence). Trimming cost V 5 bases and J 6 bases, with 7 bases left between them. The CDR3 covers 11 residues. The CDR3 loop is CAWRGSGELFF. CDR3 sequence (DNA): TGTGCCTGGCGGGGGTCCGGGGAGCTGTTTTTT.

This clone was detected only a few times. The sample carries other DNA sequences with the same CDR3. The chain is built from TRBV28 and TRBJ2-7; D not certain. Trimming cost V 6 bases and J 2 bases, with 5 bases left between them. The germline CDR1 and CDR2 sequences are MDHEN and SYDVKM. The CDR3 has 11 residues. CDR3 DNA: TGTGCCAGCAGCCCAGCCTACGAGCAGTACTTC. Protein sequence: CASSPAYEQYF.

This clone occurred a few times. The J gene is TRBJ1-1, the V gene TRBV9; D call uncertain. Germline-derived CDR1 and CDR2 are SGDLS and YYNGEE. The V gene lost 0 bases and the J gene lost 9 bases, with 15 bases spanning the gap. This CDR3 has 14 residues. The CDR3 coding sequence is TGTGCCAGCAGCGTAGGATTAGGCACGTCACAAGCTTTCTTT. This encodes CASSVGLGTSQAFF.

The chain employs TRBV5-1 and TRBJ2-1; maybe TRBD2 (5 bases). The CDR3 has 14 residues. Germline assignment: CDR1 SGHRS and CDR2 YFSETQ. Trimming removed 9 bases at V and 4 bases at J, with 17 bases between. This CDR3 is CATKADGNYNEQFF. The DNA of the CDR3 is TGCGCCACCAAAGCGGACGGAAATTACAATGAGCAGTTCTTC.

This clone appeared a single time. This chain links TRBV7-2 with TRBJ2-5, with 9 bases that match TRBD2. Germline V gene data show CDR1 as SGHTA and CDR2 as FQGNSA. The CDR3 has 15 amino acids. Trimming at V came to 3 bases and at J to 4 bases, leaving 6 bases not matched to a gene. This CDR3 reads CASSFYPSGIETQYF. The CDR3 DNA reads TGTGCCAGCAGCTTCTATCCTAGCGGGATAGAGACCCAGTACTTC.

This chain links TRBV27 with TRBJ2-1, with 14 bases matching TRBD2. J lost 9 bases, V lost 6 bases, and 7 bases had no gene match. CDR3 length equals 15 residues. Per germline, CDR1 MNHEY and CDR2 SMNVEV (reference sequence). The CDR3, as DNA: TGTGCCAGCAGACCGGGACTAGCGGGAGTCGGTGAGCAGTTCTTC. Amino acid sequence: CASRPGLAGVGEQFF.

This chain uses TRBV29-1 with TRBJ2-5; D is possibly TRBD2 (6 bases). The CDR3 spans 12 residues. Germline CDR1 reads SQVTM; CDR2 reads ANQGSEA. V lost 6 bases and J 0 bases, leaving 8 bases between the germline ends. This CDR3 is CSVGDYQETQYF. CDR3 nucleotides: TGCAGCGTAGGGGACTACCAAGAGACCCAGTACTTC.

V and J are TRBV18 and TRBJ1-2; 10 nucleotides agree with TRBD1. There are 15 residues in the CDR3. In germline, CDR1 is KGHSH, CDR2 LQKENI. J was trimmed by 6 bases and V by 4 bases; bases with no gene match: 8. This chain's CDR3 is CASSLNRGQGNGYTF. Here the CDR3 DNA reads TGTGCCAGCTCACTTAACCGGGGACAGGGGAATGGCTACACCTTC.

This clone was counted many times. Other nucleotide sequences in the sample specify the same CDR3. The V call is TRBV5-6, the J call TRBJ2-7, with D hard to call. The CDR3 contains 11 residues. The V end lost 3 bases, the J end lost 4 bases, and 5 bases lay between the germline ends. Germline V gives CDR1 SGHDT, CDR2 YYEEEE. CDR3 sequence: CASSSLYEQYF. CDR3 nucleotide sequence: TGTGCCAGCAGCTCCTTATACGAGCAGTACTTC.

This clone was counted ten times or more. Other DNA variants within this sample encode the same CDR3. The CDR3 is CAWREQGFMGTEAFF. The CDR3, as DNA: TGTGCCTGGAGGGAGCAAGGGTTCATGGGCACTGAAGCTTTCTTT. The rearrangement links TRBV30 to TRBJ1-1; no clear D gene. Germline V lookup: CDR1 GTSNPN, CDR2 SVGIG (reference sequence). This CDR3 has 15 amino acids. Trimming removed 3 bases at V and 4 bases at J, with 18 bases between. Full variable domain (missing parts from reference TRBV30 and TRBJ1-1): SQTIHQWPATLVQPVGSPLSLECTVEGTSNPNLYWYRQAAGRGLQLLFYSVGIGQISSEVPQNLSASRPQDRQFILSSKKLLLSDSGFYLCAWREQGFMGTEAFFGQGTRLTVV.

The chain has TRBV6-5 and TRBJ2-7; 9 bases fit TRBD2. V lost 4 bases to trimming and J lost 5 bases; unmatched junction nucleotides: 9. The CDR3 is 15 amino acids. The germline V gene has CDR1 MNHEY and CDR2 SVGAGI. CDR3 nucleotide sequence: TGTGCCAGCAGTTTACGTAGCGGGAGTATCGACGAGCAGTACTTC. This translates into CASSLRSGSIDEQYF.

Turning to this clone: Other DNA sequences in this specimen translate into the identical CDR3. The gene calls are TRBV28 and TRBJ2-1; TRBD2 matches 7 bases. Germline CDR1 MDHEN, CDR2 SYDVKM. V gave up 5 bases and J gave up 3 bases; unmatched junction bases: 4. The CDR3 is 14 residues long. CDR3 protein: CASSRLAGYNEQFF. The CDR3 DNA reads as TGTGCCAGCAGTCGCTTAGCGGGCTACAATGAGCAGTTCTTC.

Remarks on this clone: A read error likely explains this, since a far larger clone differs by one base. CDR3 residues: CASSLGTSGSSYNGQFF. The CDR3 DNA sequence: TGTGCCAGCAGCTTGGGGACTAGCGGGTCCTCCTACAATGGGCAGTTCTTC. The chain employs TRBV5-4 and TRBJ2-1, with 11 bases matching TRBD2. Germline values: CDR1 SGHNT, CDR2 YYREEE (reference sequence). This CDR3 spans 17 amino acids.

This clone was seen just once. The rearrangement joins TRBV11-2 to TRBJ2-5; TRBD2 aligns across 9 bases. The V segment lost 5 bases and the J segment 6 bases; nucleotides outside the gene matches: 4. The germline gives CDR1 SGHAT, CDR2 FQNNGV. The CDR3 extends over 13 amino acids. CDR3 sequence: CASSPGLAKTQYF. The CDR3 bases are TGTGCCAGCAGCCCCGGACTAGCGAAGACCCAGTACTTC.

The chain recombines TRBV4-2 with TRBJ1-4; 11 positions match TRBD1. The germline gives CDR1 LGHNA, CDR2 YNFKEQ. V shed 6 bases, J shed 7 bases, and the junction held 7 bases outside the gene matches. The CDR3 length is 15 residues. The CDR3 reads CASRPTGTGGEKLFF. DNA for the CDR3: TGTGCCAGCAGGCCTACCGGGACAGGGGGTGAAAAACTGTTTTTT.

This rearrangement joins TRBV20-1 to TRBJ2-1; D gene ambiguous. V was trimmed by 3 bases and J by 8 bases, leaving 8 bases between them. From germline, CDR1 is DFQATT and CDR2 SNEGSKA (reference sequence). The CDR3 covers 11 residues. CDR3: CSASGDDEQFF. The CDR3 DNA reads as TGCAGTGCTAGTGGAGACGATGAGCAGTTCTTC.

This chain joins TRBV9 and TRBJ2-5; 11 bases agree with TRBD2. Germline V gives CDR1 SGDLS, CDR2 YYNGEE. Germline trimming cut 6 bases from V and 4 bases from J; bases unmatched to any gene: 8. CDR3 length equals 15 residues. The CDR3 region is CASTTSGSLGETQYF. CDR3 coding DNA: TGTGCCAGCACCACTAGCGGGAGTCTAGGAGAGACCCAGTACTTC.

The V and J genes are TRBV5-8 and TRBJ1-5, with D uncertain. Germline CDR1 reads SGHTS; CDR2 reads YDEGEE. This CDR3 is 14 amino acids long. V dropped 0 bases and J dropped 0 bases, with 4 bases sitting between them. The CDR3, as DNA: TGTGCCAGCAGCTTGGGGTCTAGCAATCAGCCCCAGCATTTT. Translating it yields CASSLGSSNQPQHF. Full variable domain (missing parts from reference TRBV5-8 and TRBJ1-5): EAGVTQSPTHLIKTRGQQATLRCSPISGHTSVYWYQQALGLGLQFLLWYDEGEERNRGNFPPRFSGRQFPNYSSELNVNALELEDSALYLCASSLGSSNQPQHFGDGTRLSIL.

Points on this clone: This sample also contains other DNA sequences that code for the same CDR3. V is TRBV13 and J is TRBJ2-6; D is undetermined. V lost 3 bases and J 0 bases, leaving 6 bases between the germline ends. The CDR3 spans 15 residues. Germline V lookup: CDR1 PRHDT, CDR2 FYEKMQ (reference sequence). The CDR3, as DNA: TGTGCCAGCAGCTTCGGCAGCTCTGGGGCCAACGTCCTGACTTTC. It yields the protein CASSFGSSGANVLTF.

This chain uses TRBV19 with TRBJ2-3; D is uncertain. V was shortened by 0 bases and J by 2 bases, with 6 bases between the two germline ends. The CDR3 extends over 14 amino acids. Germline assignment: CDR1 LNHDA and CDR2 SQIVND (reference sequence). CDR3 coding DNA: TGTGCCAGTAGTATAGATGGCACCACAGATACGCAGTATTTT. The encoded protein is CASSIDGTTDTQYF.

The gene calls are TRBV18 and TRBJ2-5; D unresolved. There are 11 residues in the CDR3. V gave up 3 bases and J gave up 11 bases, with 10 bases separating them. Germline loops: CDR1 KGHSH, CDR2 LQKENI. CDR3 coding DNA: TGTGCCAGCTCACCCCTCCTTGAACAGTACTTC. It codes for CASSPLLEQYF. Drawing the rest from reference TRBV18 and TRBJ2-5, the complete variable domain is NAGVMQNPRHLVRRRGQEARLRCSPMKGHSHVYWYRQLPEEGLKFMVYLQKENIIDESGMPKERFSAEFPKEGPSILRIQQVVRGDSAAYFCASSPLLEQYFGPGTRLLVL.

This rearrangement joins TRBV19 to TRBJ2-1; 9 positions agree with TRBD2. The trim removed 6 bases at V and 3 bases at J, leaving 6 bases unmatched. The CDR3 consists of 15 residues. Germline V gene data show CDR1 as LNHDA and CDR2 as SQIVND (reference sequence). The CDR3 region is CASRRLAAYYNEQFF. CDR3 nucleotides: TGTGCCAGTAGACGACTAGCGGCTTACTACAATGAGCAGTTCTTC.

This chain's CDR3 is CASTSRETQYF. The CDR3 nucleotides are TGTGCCAGCACCTCCCGGGAGACCCAGTACTTC. The J gene is TRBJ2-5, the V gene TRBV6-6; D gene unclear. Per germline, CDR1 MNHNY and CDR2 SVGAGI (reference sequence). V was pared by 7 bases and J by 5 bases, with 8 bases between. The CDR3 has 11 residues.

This clone was seen at least ten times. The sample carries other DNA sequences with the same CDR3. The chain is built from TRBV25-1 and TRBJ1-5; D uncertain. Deletions cut 6 bases from V and 1 base from J, with 13 bases between. The CDR3 loop spans 15 amino acids. Per the germline V gene, CDR1 is MGHDK and CDR2 is SYGVNS. DNA for the CDR3: TGTGCCAGCAGCCCATCCGTGGGGAGCAATCAGCCCCAGCATTTT. This codes for CASSPSVGSNQPQHF.

The chain has TRBV28 and TRBJ1-5; a weak D match, TRBD1 (6 bases). Between the trimmed V and J ends, which lost 3 bases and 8 bases, there was a span of 17 bases. The CDR3 length is 15 residues. The germline V gene encodes CDR1 MDHEN and CDR2 SYDVKM. CDR3: CASSLVGGRMEPQHF. Written as DNA, the CDR3 is TGTGCCAGCAGTTTGGTCGGGGGGCGAATGGAGCCCCAGCATTTT.

The chain recombines TRBV10-3 with TRBJ2-3; D perhaps matches TRBD1 (6 bases). This CDR3 is built from 14 residues. Trimming cost V 6 bases and J 0 bases, with 10 bases left between them. Germline CDR1 is ENHRY and CDR2 is SYGVKD. DNA for the CDR3: TGTGCCATCAGCGGACAGACTAGCACAGATACGCAGTATTTT. Translation: CAISGQTSTDTQYF.